This entry lists 30 T cell receptor beta chains sequenced from one sample in a study of spatial heterogeneity in lung cancer. Specified time point: blood at routine non-recurrence follow-up after resection. TCRdb processed the 5' RACE reads anew with MiXCR; each CDR3 protein has one entry. The sample gives 3,500 to 4,500 distinct CDR3 sequences, about 28% of which show up once; 4.5% to 6.5% is in the top ten. The source material was PBMCs, sampled at follow-up. Receptors originate from a male donor with early-stage non-small cell lung cancer.

This sequence joins TRBV5-4 and TRBJ2-7; TRBD2 matches 9 bases. Germline trimming cut 4 bases from V and 0 bases from J; bases unmatched to any gene: 5. Germline V gene sequence: CDR1 SGHNT, CDR2 YYREEE (reference sequence). CDR3 length: 15 amino acids. Written as DNA, the CDR3 is TGTGCCAGCAGCCGTAGCGGGAGACCCTCCTACGAGCAGTACTTC. Translating gives CASSRSGRPSYEQYF. The full variable domain, in which reference TRBV5-4 and TRBJ2-7 provide the parts outside the CDR3, is ETGVTQSPTHLIKTRGQQVTLRCSSQSGHNTVSWYQQALGQGPQFIFQYYREEENGRGNFPPRFSGLQFPNYSSELNVNALELDDSALYLCASSRSGRPSYEQYFGPGTRLTVT.

The genes are TRBV5-4 and TRBJ2-1; D may match TRBD1 or TRBD2 (7 bases each). V was clipped by 4 bases and J by 8 bases, with 19 bases between them. The CDR3 consists of 15 residues. Germline-derived CDR1 and CDR2 are SGHNT and YYREEE (reference sequence). The CDR3 spells CASSPRGGGFYEQFF. In nucleotides, the CDR3 is TGTGCCAGCAGCCCCCGGGGAGGGGGCTTCTATGAGCAGTTCTTC. Filled out from reference TRBV5-4 and TRBJ2-1, the complete variable domain reads ETGVTQSPTHLIKTRGQQVTLRCSSQSGHNTVSWYQQALGQGPQFIFQYYREEENGRGNFPPRFSGLQFPNYSSELNVNALELDDSALYLCASSPRGGGFYEQFFGPGTRLTVL.

This clonotype is medium-sized in the sample. As DNA, the CDR3 is TGTGCCAGCTCACTAGTCGGTAGCGGGGAGTACAATGAGCAGTTCTTC. Its translation is CASSLVGSGEYNEQFF. The rearrangement uses TRBV18 and TRBJ2-1; 8 bases map to TRBD2. The CDR3 covers 16 residues. Germline assignment: CDR1 KGHSH and CDR2 LQKENI. With 4 bases clipped from V and 4 bases from J, the junction kept 9 bases outside the gene matches.

Judged by abundance, this clonotype is medium-sized (0.01 to 0.1%). CDR3 loop: CASSTQDSGGEFTDTQYF. DNA for the CDR3: TGTGCCAGCAGTACTCAAGATAGCGGGGGCGAATTCACAGATACGCAGTATTTT. The chain combines TRBV7-9 with TRBJ2-3, with TRBD2 identical over 9 bases. Germline V gene lookup returns CDR1 SEHNR and CDR2 FQNEAQ (reference sequence). J gave up 2 bases and V 6 bases, and 15 bases lay outside the gene matches. The CDR3 has 18 amino acids.

There are a few counts of this clonotype. The rearrangement uses TRBV10-3 and TRBJ2-7; tentative D call: TRBD2 (5 bases). The CDR3 is made up of 13 amino acids. Trimming shortened V by 3 bases and J by 1 base, and 7 bases separated the two germline ends. CDR1 is ENHRY and CDR2 is SYGVKD in the germline V gene. The CDR3 nucleotides read TGTGCCATCAGTGAAGGGAGATCCTACGAGCAGTACTTC. Protein product: CAISEGRSYEQYF.

Ten or more counts support this clonotype. This chain connects TRBV12-3 or TRBV12-4 to TRBJ2-1; TRBD2 matches at 14 bases. The CDR3 spans 15 residues. Trimming at V came to 5 bases and at J to 7 bases, leaving 4 bases not matched to a gene. The CDR3 DNA reads as TGTGCCAGCAGTCCGGGACTAGCGGGGGTTAATGAGCAGTTCTTC. Translated: CASSPGLAGVNEQFF.

The table lists this clonotype with many counts. This chain connects TRBV28 to TRBJ2-4; TRBD1 matches at 8 bases. Losses at the gene ends were 6 bases for V and 1 base for J; bases not matched to a gene: 11. CDR3 size: 17 residues. CDR1 MDHEN and CDR2 SYDVKM come from the germline V gene. This chain's CDR3 is CASSLPGGARAKNIQYF. The CDR3 DNA reads as TGTGCCAGCAGCCTTCCAGGGGGCGCCAGGGCCAAAAACATTCAGTACTTC.

V and J are TRBV7-2 and TRBJ2-7, with D tentatively TRBD1 or TRBD2 (5 bases each). Germline assignment: CDR1 SGHTA and CDR2 FQGNSA. CDR3 length equals 13 residues. The germline V and J ends were trimmed by 3 bases and 3 bases, with 9 bases remaining between them. Here the CDR3 DNA reads TGTGCCAGCAGCTTTCTTGGGGGCTACGAGCAGTACTTC. Amino acids: CASSFLGGYEQYF. The full variable domain, with the rest looked up from reference TRBV7-2 and TRBJ2-7, is GAGVSQSPSNKVTEKGKDVELRCDPISGHTALYWYRQSLGQGLEFLIYFQGNSAPDKSGLPSDRFSAERTGGSVSTLTIQRTQQEDSAVYLCASSFLGGYEQYFGPGTRLTVT.

The V call is TRBV7-8, the J call TRBJ2-7, with 8 bases fitting TRBD2. The V gene's germline CDR1 is SGHVS and CDR2 FQNEAQ. J gave up 3 bases and V 0 bases, and 19 bases lay outside the gene matches. CDR3 length: 20 residues. The CDR3 bases are TGTGCCAGCAGCTTAGCGGGTTCGCGGGAGGCCCCTCTTACAGACTACGAGCAGTACTTC. This gives the protein CASSLAGSREAPLTDYEQYF.

This clonotype counts as medium-sized. This sequence joins TRBV5-1 and TRBJ2-7, with D maybe TRBD1 (6 bases). Trimming cost V 4 bases and J 2 bases, with 19 bases left between them. The germline CDR1 and CDR2 sequences are SGHRS and YFSETQ. CDR3 length: 16 residues. The CDR3: CASSPGQGGYAYEQYF. As DNA, the CDR3 is TGCGCCAGCAGCCCGGGACAAGGGGGATACGCCTACGAGCAGTACTTC.

This clonotype occurred a few times. V usage is TRBV19 and J usage is TRBJ2-2, with D perhaps matching TRBD1 or TRBD2 (5 bases each). The CDR3 loop spans 12 amino acids. In germline, CDR1 is LNHDA, CDR2 SQIVND (reference sequence). The V and J ends lost 9 bases and 4 bases respectively, with 9 bases between them. CDR3 DNA: TGTGCCAGCGGGACCTTCACCGGGGAGCTGTTTTTT. It translates to CASGTFTGELFF.

By share, this clonotype ranks as medium-sized (0.01 to 0.1%). This chain connects TRBV6-6 to TRBJ2-7; 7 nucleotides line up with TRBD1. V was pared by 0 bases and J by 1 base, with 12 bases of the junction left unmatched. This CDR3 has 18 residues. Germline-derived CDR1 and CDR2 are MNHNY and SVGAGI (reference sequence). CDR3 loop: CASSYSKIGTEYSYEQYF. The CDR3 DNA sequence: TGTGCCAGCAGTTACTCGAAAATTGGGACAGAGTATTCCTACGAGCAGTACTTC.

By share, this clonotype counts as medium-sized (0.01 to 0.1%). The chain uses TRBV7-8 and TRBJ2-3; D remains unclear. The CDR3 runs 15 residues. V gave up 1 base and J gave up 0 bases, with 8 bases separating them. The V gene's germline CDR1 is SGHVS and CDR2 FQNEAQ. The CDR3 is CASSLEGVSTDTQYF. CDR3 bases: TGTGCCAGCAGCTTAGAGGGCGTGAGCACAGATACGCAGTATTTT.

The chain combines TRBV12-3 or TRBV12-4 with TRBJ1-3; a possible D gene is TRBD1 (5 bases). Trimming pared 3 bases from V and 0 bases from J, leaving 18 bases between. The CDR3 is made up of 18 amino acids. CDR3 region: CASSLLSGGIGSGNTIYF. The CDR3 DNA is TGTGCCAGCAGTTTGCTAAGCGGGGGAATTGGCTCTGGAAACACCATATATTTT.

The chain uses TRBV19 and TRBJ2-2; D gene unclear. V was clipped by 1 base and J by 5 bases, with 8 bases between them. This CDR3 is 14 amino acids long. Germline V gene data show CDR1 as LNHDA and CDR2 as SQIVND (reference sequence). The CDR3 DNA reads as TGTGCCAGTAGTATAGTCCCTTTGACCGGGGAGCTGTTTTTT. Its protein is CASSIVPLTGELFF.

This clonotype was observed many times. V gene TRBV28 combines with J gene TRBJ2-7; perhaps D is TRBD1 or TRBD2 (6 bases each). Germline loops: CDR1 MDHEN, CDR2 SYDVKM. V lost 5 bases and J lost 5, with 16 bases in between. This CDR3 comprises 14 residues. CDR3 nucleotides: TGTGCCAGCAGTCCCATAGGGGGGCTGGACGAGCAGTACTTC. As protein: CASSPIGGLDEQYF.

A few counts support this clonotype. The chain is built from TRBV19 and TRBJ2-3; perhaps TRBD2 as D (5 bases). The V and J ends lost 6 bases and 1 base respectively, with 14 bases between them. Germline assignment: CDR1 LNHDA and CDR2 SQIVND (reference sequence). This CDR3 comprises 15 residues. DNA of the CDR3: TGTGCCAGTAGCCAGCGACTAACCCGCACAGATACGCAGTATTTT. It translates to CASSQRLTRTDTQYF.

This clonotype came up a few times. V gene TRBV7-2 combines with J gene TRBJ2-3; 8 nucleotides match TRBD1. CDR1 and CDR2 (germline): SGHTA, FQGNSA. Germline trimming cut 1 base from V and 1 base from J; bases unmatched to any gene: 7. This CDR3 is built from 17 residues. This CDR3 is CASSLVAQGAGTDTQYF. The CDR3 DNA is TGTGCCAGCAGCTTAGTCGCCCAGGGGGCTGGCACAGATACGCAGTATTTT.

This clonotype was picked up many times. The V call is TRBV2, the J call TRBJ2-7, with D possibly being TRBD2 (6 bases). Germline V gene lookup returns CDR1 SNHLY and CDR2 FYNNEI. Trimming stripped 2 bases from V and 3 bases from J, with 14 bases between. The CDR3 runs to 15 residues. The CDR3 DNA reads as TGTGCCAGCAGTGAATTGTTAGCGGTTAGCTACGAGCAGTACTTC. Its translation is CASSELLAVSYEQYF.

By share of the sample, this clonotype is large (0.1 to 1%). The chain carries TRBV7-9 and TRBJ2-7; TRBD1 aligns across 8 bases. This CDR3 has 14 residues. The ends lost 5 bases at V and 6 bases at J; junction bases unmatched: 9. Germline CDR1 and CDR2: SEHNR and FQNEAQ (reference sequence). The CDR3 protein is CASSPDRDLGEQYF. In DNA, the CDR3 is TGTGCCAGCAGCCCGGACAGGGACCTCGGCGAGCAGTACTTC.

The chain employs TRBV28 and TRBJ2-1; 8 bases are a match to TRBD1. V lost 1 base, J lost 6 bases, and 8 bases stayed unmatched. The CDR3 covers 16 residues. Germline values: CDR1 MDHEN, CDR2 SYDVKM. DNA for the CDR3: TGTGCCAGCAGTTTATCCCGGACAGGGCCCTTCAATGAGCAGTTCTTC. This gives the protein CASSLSRTGPFNEQFF.

This clonotype was picked up a small number of times. CDR3 nucleotides: TGTGCCAGCTCACCACCGGGCGGGGTCAACACCGGGGAGCTGTTTTTT. It encodes CASSPPGGVNTGELFF. The chain uses TRBV18 and TRBJ2-2; a weak D match, TRBD2 (6 bases). CDR1 is KGHSH and CDR2 is LQKENI in the germline V gene. This CDR3 region has 16 residues. The V gene lost 0 bases and the J gene lost 2 bases, with 10 bases spanning the gap.

The chain couples TRBV5-1 to TRBJ1-1; TRBD1 might be the D (5 bases). Germline V lookup: CDR1 SGHRS, CDR2 YFSETQ. The germline V and J ends were trimmed by 3 bases and 4 bases, with 10 bases remaining between them. The CDR3 is 13 residues long. The CDR3 DNA is TGCGCCAGCAGCTCAATGGACATCACTGAAGCTTTCTTT. It translates to CASSSMDITEAFF. Based on the CDR3 plus reference TRBV5-1 and TRBJ1-1, the full variable domain is KAGVTQTPRYLIKTRGQQVTLSCSPISGHRSVSWYQQTPGQGLQFLFEYFSETQRNKGNFPGRFSGRQFSNSRSEMNVSTLELGDSALYLCASSSMDITEAFFGQGTRLTVV.

This clonotype is medium-sized. This chain connects TRBV27 to TRBJ2-3; 10 bases map to TRBD2. V was pared by 5 bases and J by 8 bases, with 7 bases of the junction left unmatched. Germline V gene lookup returns CDR1 MNHEY and CDR2 SMNVEV (reference sequence). This CDR3 has 14 amino acids. In DNA form, the CDR3 reads TGTGCCAGCAGTGAACTCCGACTAGCGGGTACGCAGTATTTT. It yields the protein CASSELRLAGTQYF.

This clonotype is medium-sized. Written as DNA, the CDR3 is TGTGCCAGCAGCACCCGACTAGCGGGAGACCAAGAGACCCAGTACTTC. This codes for CASSTRLAGDQETQYF. V usage is TRBV5-4 and J usage is TRBJ2-5; TRBD2 matches at 12 bases. The V gene's germline CDR1 is SGHNT and CDR2 YYREEE (reference sequence). Trimming at V came to 4 bases and at J to 0 bases, leaving 4 bases not matched to a gene. This CDR3 comprises 16 residues.

The V gene is TRBV19, the J gene TRBJ1-2; D gene uncertain. Germline CDR1 reads LNHDA; CDR2 reads SQIVND (reference sequence). The V gene lost 3 bases and the J gene lost 3 bases, with 8 bases spanning the gap. The CDR3 spans 13 residues. CDR3 in DNA: TGTGCCAGTAGTATCCCTCCCCACTATGGCTACACCTTC. Protein product: CASSIPPHYGYTF.

This clonotype has a handful of counts. The gene calls are TRBV12-3 or TRBV12-4 and TRBJ1-1, with no clear D. With 10 bases removed from V and 4 bases from J, the gap between germline ends came to 16 bases. CDR3 length: 13 amino acids. The CDR3 protein is CANSAEGSTEAFF. The DNA for the CDR3 is TGTGCCAACTCGGCGGAGGGAAGCACTGAAGCTTTCTTT.

V usage is TRBV3-1 and J usage is TRBJ1-2; unclear D gene. Trimming removed 0 bases at V and 5 bases at J, with 13 bases between. The length of the CDR3 is 15 residues. Germline V gives CDR1 LGHDT, CDR2 YNNKEL (reference sequence). This chain's CDR3 is CASSQDLRTPYGYTF. In nucleotides, the CDR3 is TGTGCCAGCAGCCAAGATCTTCGGACTCCTTATGGCTACACCTTC.

This clonotype was found a few times. The rearrangement uses TRBV5-6 and TRBJ2-7; D is uncertain. The V and J ends lost 4 bases and 2 bases respectively, with 13 bases between them. This CDR3 spans 14 amino acids. In germline, CDR1 is SGHDT, CDR2 YYEEEE. The CDR3 nucleotides read TGTGCCAGCAGCCCCGGAGTCAAACCCTACGAGCAGTACTTC. Its protein is CASSPGVKPYEQYF.

This clonotype ranks as medium-sized. The rearrangement links TRBV20-1 to TRBJ1-5; D unclear. This CDR3 has 16 amino acids. CDR1 is DFQATT, CDR2 SNEGSKA, per germline (reference sequence). V was cut by 0 bases and J by 2 bases, with 14 bases left in between. DNA for the CDR3: TGCAGTGCTAGAGATCGGCTCAGGTCTGGCAATCAGCCCCAGCATTTT. Encoded protein: CSARDRLRSGNQPQHF.